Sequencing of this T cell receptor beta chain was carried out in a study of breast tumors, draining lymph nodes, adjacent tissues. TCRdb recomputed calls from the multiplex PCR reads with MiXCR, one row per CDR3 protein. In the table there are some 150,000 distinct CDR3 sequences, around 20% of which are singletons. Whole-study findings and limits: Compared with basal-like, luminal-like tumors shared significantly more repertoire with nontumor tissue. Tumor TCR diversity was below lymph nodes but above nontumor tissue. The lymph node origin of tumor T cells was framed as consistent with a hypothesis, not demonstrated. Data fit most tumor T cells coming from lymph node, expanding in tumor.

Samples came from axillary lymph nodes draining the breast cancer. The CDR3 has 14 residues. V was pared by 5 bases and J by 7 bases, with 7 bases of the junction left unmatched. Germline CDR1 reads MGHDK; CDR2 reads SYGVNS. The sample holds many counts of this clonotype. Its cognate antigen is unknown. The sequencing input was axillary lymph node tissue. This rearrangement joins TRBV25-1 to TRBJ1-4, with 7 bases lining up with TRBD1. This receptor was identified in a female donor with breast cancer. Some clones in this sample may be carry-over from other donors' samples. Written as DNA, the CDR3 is TGTGCCAGCAGTAGACAGGGAGTTGGTGAAAAACTGTTTTTT. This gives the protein CASSRQGVGEKLFF.